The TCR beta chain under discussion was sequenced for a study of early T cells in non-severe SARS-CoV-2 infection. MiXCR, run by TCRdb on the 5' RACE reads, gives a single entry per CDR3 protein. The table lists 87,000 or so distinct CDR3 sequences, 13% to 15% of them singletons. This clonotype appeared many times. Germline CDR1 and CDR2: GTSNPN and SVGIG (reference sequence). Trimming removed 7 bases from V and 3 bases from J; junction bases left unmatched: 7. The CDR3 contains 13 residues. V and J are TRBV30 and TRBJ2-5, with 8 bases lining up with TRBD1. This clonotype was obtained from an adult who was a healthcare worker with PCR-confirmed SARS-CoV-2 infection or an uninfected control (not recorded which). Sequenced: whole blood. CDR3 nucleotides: TGTGCCTTGACAGGGGATGGGAAAGAGACCCAGTACTTC. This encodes CALTGDGKETQYF.